The 3 T cell receptor beta chains listed next were all sequenced from one sample in a study of blood T cell repertoires in COVID-19. Only in-frame clones appear in the TCRdb table, and some are missing; sequencing was by immunoSEQ multiplex PCR. The data hold around 35,000 clones, with roughly 90% observed a single time. Input material: peripheral blood. The source is a human donor in a cohort sampled during active COVID-19.

This clone is a singleton in its sample. The rearrangement joins TRBV11-2 to TRBJ1-3; D is undetermined. Looked up from germline, CDR1 is SGHAT and CDR2 is FQNNGV. This CDR3 is built from 15 residues. V lost 5 bases to trimming and J lost 2 bases, with 13 bases between them. This CDR3 is CASSPGGVAGNTIYF. In DNA form, the CDR3 reads TGTGCCAGCAGCCCAGGCGGGGTTGCTGGAAACACCATATATTTT.

The gene calls are TRBV4-3 and TRBJ1-2; maybe TRBD1 (6 bases). Trimming took off 0 bases at V and 6 bases at J, with 14 bases between the two ends. CDR3 size: 15 residues. CDR1 is LGHNA, CDR2 YSLEER, per germline. The CDR3 sequence: CASSQDLGGVDGYTF. As DNA, the CDR3 is TGCGCCAGCAGCCAAGATTTAGGGGGTGTAGATGGCTACACCTTC.

J is TRBJ2-7 and V is TRBV10-3, with TRBD2 identical over 13 bases. Unmatched junction bases numbered 5, after V lost 4 bases and J lost 5 bases. Germline assignment: CDR1 ENHRY and CDR2 SYGVKD. The CDR3 spans 15 residues. The CDR3, as DNA: TGTGCCATCAGTGGGACTAGCGGGAGTGCCCACGAGCAGTACTTC. It is translated as CAISGTSGSAHEQYF.